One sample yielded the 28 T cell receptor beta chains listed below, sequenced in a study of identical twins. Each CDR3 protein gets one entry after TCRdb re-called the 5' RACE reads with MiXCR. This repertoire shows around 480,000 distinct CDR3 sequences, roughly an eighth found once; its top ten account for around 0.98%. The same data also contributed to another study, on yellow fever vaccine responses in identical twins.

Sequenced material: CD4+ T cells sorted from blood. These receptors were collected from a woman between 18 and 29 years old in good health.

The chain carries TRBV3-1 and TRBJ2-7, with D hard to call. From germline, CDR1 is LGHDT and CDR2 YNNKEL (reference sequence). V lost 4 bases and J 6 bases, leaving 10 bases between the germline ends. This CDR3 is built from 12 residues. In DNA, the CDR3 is TGTGCCAGCAGCCCCAACGCTGGCGAGCAGTACTTC. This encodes CASSPNAGEQYF.

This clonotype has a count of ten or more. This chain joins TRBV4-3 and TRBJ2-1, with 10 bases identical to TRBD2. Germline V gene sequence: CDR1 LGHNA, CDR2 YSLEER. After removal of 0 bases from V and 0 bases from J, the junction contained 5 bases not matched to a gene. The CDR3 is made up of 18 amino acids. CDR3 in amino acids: CASSQDAPSGSSYNEQFF. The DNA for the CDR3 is TGCGCCAGCAGCCAAGACGCCCCTAGCGGGAGCTCCTACAATGAGCAGTTCTTC.

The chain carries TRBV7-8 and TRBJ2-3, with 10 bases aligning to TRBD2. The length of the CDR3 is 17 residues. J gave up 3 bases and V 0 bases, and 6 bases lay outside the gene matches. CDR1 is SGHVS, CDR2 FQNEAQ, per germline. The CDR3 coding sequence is TGTGCCAGCAGCTTAGCGATTGCTAGCGGGAGTACAGATACGCAGTATTTT. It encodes CASSLAIASGSTDTQYF.

DNA of the CDR3: TGTGCCAGCAGTTTAACGGGGGAGGTCTATGGCTACACCTTC. It translates to CASSLTGEVYGYTF. V and J are TRBV28 and TRBJ1-2; maybe TRBD1 (5 bases). The germline gives CDR1 MDHEN, CDR2 SYDVKM. This CDR3 is built from 14 residues. V was shortened by 2 bases and J by 4 bases, with 11 bases between the two germline ends.

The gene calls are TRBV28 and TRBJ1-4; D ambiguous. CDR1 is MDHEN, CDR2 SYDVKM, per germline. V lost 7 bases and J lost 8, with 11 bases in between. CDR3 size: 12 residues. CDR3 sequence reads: CASNGRVEKLFF. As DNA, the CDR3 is TGTGCCAGCAACGGGAGGGTAGAAAAACTGTTTTTT. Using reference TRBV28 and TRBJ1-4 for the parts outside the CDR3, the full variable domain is DVKVTQSSRYLVKRTGEKVFLECVQDMDHENMFWYRQDPGLGLRLIYFSYDVKMKEKGDIPEGYSVSREKKERFSLILESASTNQTSMYLCASNGRVEKLFFGSGTQLSVL.

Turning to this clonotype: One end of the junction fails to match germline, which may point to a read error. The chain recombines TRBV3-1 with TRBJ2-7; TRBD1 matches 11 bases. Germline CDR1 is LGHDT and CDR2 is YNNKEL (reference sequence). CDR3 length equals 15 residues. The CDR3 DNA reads TGTGCCAGCAGCCAACGGACAGGGGGCTCCCACGAGCAGTACTTC. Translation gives CASSQRTGGSHEQYF.

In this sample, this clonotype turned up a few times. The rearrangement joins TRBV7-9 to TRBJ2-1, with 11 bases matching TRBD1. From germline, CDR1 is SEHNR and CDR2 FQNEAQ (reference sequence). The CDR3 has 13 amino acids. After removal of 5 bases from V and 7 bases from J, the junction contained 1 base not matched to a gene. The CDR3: CASSGTGGNEQFF. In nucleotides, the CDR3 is TGTGCCAGCAGCGGGACAGGGGGGAATGAGCAGTTCTTC.

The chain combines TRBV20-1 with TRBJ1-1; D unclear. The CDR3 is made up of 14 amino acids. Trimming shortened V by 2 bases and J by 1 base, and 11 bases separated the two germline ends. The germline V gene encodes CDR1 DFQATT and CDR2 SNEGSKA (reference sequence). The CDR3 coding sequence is TGCAGTGCTAGATCCCCCGGGAGGAACACTGAAGCTTTCTTT. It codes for CSARSPGRNTEAFF.

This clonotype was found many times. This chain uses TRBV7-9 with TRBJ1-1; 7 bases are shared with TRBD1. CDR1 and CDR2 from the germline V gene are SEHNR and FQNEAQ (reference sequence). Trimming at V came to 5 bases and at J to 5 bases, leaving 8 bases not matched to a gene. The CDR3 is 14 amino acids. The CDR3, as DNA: TGTGCCAGCAGCCGACAGGGACATAGTACTGAAGCTTTCTTT. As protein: CASSRQGHSTEAFF.

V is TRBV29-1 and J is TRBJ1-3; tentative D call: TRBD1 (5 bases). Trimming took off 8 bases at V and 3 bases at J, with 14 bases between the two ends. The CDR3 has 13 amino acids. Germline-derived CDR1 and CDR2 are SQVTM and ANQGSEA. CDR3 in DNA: TGCAGCCTGGGGGGGGGTGTTGGAAACACCATATATTTT. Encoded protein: CSLGGGVGNTIYF.

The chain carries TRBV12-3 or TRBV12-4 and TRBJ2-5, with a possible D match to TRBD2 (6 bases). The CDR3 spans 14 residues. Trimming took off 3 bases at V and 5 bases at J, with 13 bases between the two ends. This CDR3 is CASSLLRGGETQYF. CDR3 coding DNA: TGTGCCAGCAGTTTGCTTCGTGGAGGGGAGACCCAGTACTTC.

The chain's CDR3 is CASSRDRLDEQYF. CDR3 nucleotides: TGTGCCAGCAGCCGGGACAGGCTCGACGAGCAGTACTTC. The rearrangement uses TRBV6-1 and TRBJ2-7; TRBD1 matches at 8 bases. The junction had 6 bases not matched to a gene; V was cut back by 6 bases and J by 5 bases. The CDR3 is made up of 13 amino acids. Per the germline V gene, CDR1 is MNHNS and CDR2 is SASEGT.

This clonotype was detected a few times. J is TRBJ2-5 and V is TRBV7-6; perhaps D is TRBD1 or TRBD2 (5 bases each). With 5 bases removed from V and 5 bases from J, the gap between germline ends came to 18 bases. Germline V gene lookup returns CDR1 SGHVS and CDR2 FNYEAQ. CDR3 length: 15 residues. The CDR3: CASSPGTHKGETQYF. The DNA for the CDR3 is TGTGCCAGCAGCCCCGGGACCCACAAGGGGGAGACCCAGTACTTC.

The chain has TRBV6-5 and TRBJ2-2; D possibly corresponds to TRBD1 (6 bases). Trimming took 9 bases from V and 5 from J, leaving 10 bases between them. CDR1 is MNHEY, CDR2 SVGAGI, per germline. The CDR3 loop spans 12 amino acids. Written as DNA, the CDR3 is TGTGCCAGTGCAGGGGCAACCGGGGAGCTGTTTTTT. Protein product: CASAGATGELFF.

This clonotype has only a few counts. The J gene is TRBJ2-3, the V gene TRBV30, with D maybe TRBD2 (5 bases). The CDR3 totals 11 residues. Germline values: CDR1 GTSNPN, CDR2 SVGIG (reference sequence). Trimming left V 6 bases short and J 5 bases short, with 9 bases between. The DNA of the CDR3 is TGTGCCTGCCTAGCCGGAGATACGCAGTATTTT. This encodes CACLAGDTQYF.

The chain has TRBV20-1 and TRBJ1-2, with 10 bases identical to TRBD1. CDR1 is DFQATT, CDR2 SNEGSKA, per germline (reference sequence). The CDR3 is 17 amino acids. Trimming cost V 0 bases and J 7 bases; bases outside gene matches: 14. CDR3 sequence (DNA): TGCAGTGCTAGAGACTCGACAGGGGGCGGGTTGGTGAGTGGCTACACCTTC. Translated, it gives CSARDSTGGGLVSGYTF.

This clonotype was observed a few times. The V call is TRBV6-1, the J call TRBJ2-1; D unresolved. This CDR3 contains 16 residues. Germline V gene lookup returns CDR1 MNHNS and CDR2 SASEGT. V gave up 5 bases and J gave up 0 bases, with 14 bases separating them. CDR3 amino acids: CASSTSRGDSYNEQFF. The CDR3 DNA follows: TGTGCCAGCAGTACCTCCCGCGGCGACTCCTACAATGAGCAGTTCTTC.

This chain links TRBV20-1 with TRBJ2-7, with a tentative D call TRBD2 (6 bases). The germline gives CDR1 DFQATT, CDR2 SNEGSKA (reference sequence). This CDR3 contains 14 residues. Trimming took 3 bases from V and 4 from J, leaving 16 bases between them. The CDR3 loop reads CSASFSGGAYEQYF. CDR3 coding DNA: TGCAGTGCTAGCTTTAGCGGAGGGGCATACGAGCAGTACTTC.

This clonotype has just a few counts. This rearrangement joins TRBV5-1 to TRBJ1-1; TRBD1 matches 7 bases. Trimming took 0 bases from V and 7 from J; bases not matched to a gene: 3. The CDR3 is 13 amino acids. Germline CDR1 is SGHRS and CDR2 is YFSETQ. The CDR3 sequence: CASSLADRLEAFF. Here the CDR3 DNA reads TGCGCCAGCAGCTTGGCGGACAGGCTTGAAGCTTTCTTT.

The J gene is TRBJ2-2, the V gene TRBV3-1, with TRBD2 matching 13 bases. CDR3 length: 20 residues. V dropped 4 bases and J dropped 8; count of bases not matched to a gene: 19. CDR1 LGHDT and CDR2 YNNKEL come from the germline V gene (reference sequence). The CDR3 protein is CASSRRPGTSGTRVPGELFF. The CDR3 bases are TGTGCCAGCAGCCGACGGCCAGGGACTAGCGGGACCAGGGTCCCGGGGGAGCTGTTTTTT.

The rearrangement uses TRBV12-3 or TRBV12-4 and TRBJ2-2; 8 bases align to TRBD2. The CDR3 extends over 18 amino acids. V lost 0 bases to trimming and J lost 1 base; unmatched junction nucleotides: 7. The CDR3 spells CASSLAGGTSGNTGELFF. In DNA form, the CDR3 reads TGTGCCAGCAGTTTAGCGGGGGGAACTAGCGGGAACACCGGGGAGCTGTTTTTT.

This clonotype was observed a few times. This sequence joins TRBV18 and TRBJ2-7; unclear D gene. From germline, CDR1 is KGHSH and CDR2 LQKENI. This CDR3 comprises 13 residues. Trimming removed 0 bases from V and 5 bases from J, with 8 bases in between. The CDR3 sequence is CASSPPPSDEQYF. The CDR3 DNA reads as TGTGCCAGCTCACCACCCCCAAGCGACGAGCAGTACTTC.

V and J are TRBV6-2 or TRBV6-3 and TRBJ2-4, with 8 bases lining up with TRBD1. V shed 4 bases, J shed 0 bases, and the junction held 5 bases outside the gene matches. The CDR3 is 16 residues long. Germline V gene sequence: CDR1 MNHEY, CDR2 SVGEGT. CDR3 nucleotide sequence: TGTGCCAGCAGTTGGGACAGGCGGAGAGCCAAAAACATTCAGTACTTC. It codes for CASSWDRRRAKNIQYF.

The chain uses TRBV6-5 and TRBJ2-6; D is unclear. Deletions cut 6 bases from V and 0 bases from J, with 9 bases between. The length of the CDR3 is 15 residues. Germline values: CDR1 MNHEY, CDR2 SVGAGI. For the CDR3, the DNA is TGTGCCAGCAGCCCCAGACACTCTGGGGCCAACGTCCTGACTTTC. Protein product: CASSPRHSGANVLTF.

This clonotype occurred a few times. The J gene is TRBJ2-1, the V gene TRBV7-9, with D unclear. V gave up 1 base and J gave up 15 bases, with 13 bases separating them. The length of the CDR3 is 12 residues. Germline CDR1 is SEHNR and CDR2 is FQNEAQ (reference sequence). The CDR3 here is CASSLDRAGLFF. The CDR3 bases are TGTGCCAGCAGCTTAGACCGGGCTGGGCTGTTCTTC.

The CDR3 region is CASTVAALQPQHF. CDR3 coding DNA: TGTGCCAGTACCGTCGCGGCACTTCAGCCCCAGCATTTT. This chain links TRBV19 with TRBJ1-5; D gene uncertain. Germline V gene data show CDR1 as LNHDA and CDR2 as SQIVND (reference sequence). Between the trimmed V and J ends, which lost 7 bases and 6 bases, there was a span of 13 bases. The CDR3 contains 13 residues.

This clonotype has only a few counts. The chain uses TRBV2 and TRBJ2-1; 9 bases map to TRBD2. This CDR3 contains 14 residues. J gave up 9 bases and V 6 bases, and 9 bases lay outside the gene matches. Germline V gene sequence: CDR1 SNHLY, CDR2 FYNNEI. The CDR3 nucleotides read TGTGCCAGCAGGTGGGCTAGCGGGAAAAGTGAGCAGTTCTTC. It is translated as CASRWASGKSEQFF. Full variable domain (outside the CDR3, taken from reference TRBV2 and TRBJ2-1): EPEVTQTPSHQVTQMGQEVILRCVPISNHLYFYWYRQILGQKVEFLVSFYNNEISEKSEIFDDQFSVERPDGSNFTLKIRSTKLEDSAMYFCASRWASGKSEQFFGPGTRLTVL.

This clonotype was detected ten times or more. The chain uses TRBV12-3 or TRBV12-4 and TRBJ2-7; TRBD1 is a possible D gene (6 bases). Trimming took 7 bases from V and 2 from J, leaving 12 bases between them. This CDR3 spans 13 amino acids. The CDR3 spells CASTRDTTYEQYF. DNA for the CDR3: TGTGCCAGCACTAGGGACACTACCTACGAGCAGTACTTC.